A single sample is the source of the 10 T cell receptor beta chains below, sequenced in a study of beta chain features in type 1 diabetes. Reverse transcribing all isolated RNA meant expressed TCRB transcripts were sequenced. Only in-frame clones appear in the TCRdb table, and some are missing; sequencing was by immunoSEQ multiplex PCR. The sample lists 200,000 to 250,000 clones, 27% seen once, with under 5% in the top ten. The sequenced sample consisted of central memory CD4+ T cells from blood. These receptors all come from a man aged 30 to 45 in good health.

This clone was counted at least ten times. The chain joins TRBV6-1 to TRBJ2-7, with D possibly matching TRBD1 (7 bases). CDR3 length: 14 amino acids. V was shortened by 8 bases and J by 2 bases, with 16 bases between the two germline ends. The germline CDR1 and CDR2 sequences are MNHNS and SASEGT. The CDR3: CASDLGGTAYEQYF. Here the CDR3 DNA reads TGTGCCAGCGATCTTGGAGGGACAGCCTACGAGCAGTACTTC.

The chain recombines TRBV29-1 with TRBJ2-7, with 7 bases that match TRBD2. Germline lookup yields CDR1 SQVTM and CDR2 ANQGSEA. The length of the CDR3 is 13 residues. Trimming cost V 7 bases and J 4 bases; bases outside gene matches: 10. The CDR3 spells CSAPGGGNYEQYF. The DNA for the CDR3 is TGCAGCGCCCCGGGGGGAGGAAATTACGAGCAGTACTTC.

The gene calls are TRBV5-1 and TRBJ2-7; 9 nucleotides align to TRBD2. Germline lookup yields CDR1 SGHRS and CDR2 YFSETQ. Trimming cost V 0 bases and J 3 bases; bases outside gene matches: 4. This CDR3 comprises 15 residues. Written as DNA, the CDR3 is TGCGCCAGCAGCTTGGACAGCGGGGGGTACTACGAGCAGTACTTC. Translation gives CASSLDSGGYYEQYF.

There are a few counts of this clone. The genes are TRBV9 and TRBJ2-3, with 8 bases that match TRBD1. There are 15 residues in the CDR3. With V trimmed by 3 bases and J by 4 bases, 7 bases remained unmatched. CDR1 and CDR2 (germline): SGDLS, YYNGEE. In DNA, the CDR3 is TGTGCCAGCAGCGCCCGGACAGGGTGGCCAGATACGCAGTATTTT. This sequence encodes CASSARTGWPDTQYF.

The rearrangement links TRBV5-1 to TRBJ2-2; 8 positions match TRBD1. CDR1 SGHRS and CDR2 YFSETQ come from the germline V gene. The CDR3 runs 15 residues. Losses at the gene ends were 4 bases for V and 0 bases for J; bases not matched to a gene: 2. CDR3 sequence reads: CASSVTGANTGELFF. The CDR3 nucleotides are TGCGCCAGCAGCGTGACAGGGGCGAACACCGGGGAGCTGTTTTTT.

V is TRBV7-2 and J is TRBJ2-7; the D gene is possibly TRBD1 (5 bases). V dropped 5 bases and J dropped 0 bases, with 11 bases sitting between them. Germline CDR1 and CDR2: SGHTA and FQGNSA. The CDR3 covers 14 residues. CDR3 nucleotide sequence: TGTGCCAGCAGCCGGACAAGGAACTCCTACGAGCAGTACTTC. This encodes CASSRTRNSYEQYF.

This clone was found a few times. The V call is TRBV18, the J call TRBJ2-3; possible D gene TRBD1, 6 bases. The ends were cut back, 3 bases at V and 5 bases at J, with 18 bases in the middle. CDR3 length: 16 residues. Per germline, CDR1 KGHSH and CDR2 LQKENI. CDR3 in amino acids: CASSPQGSPLGDTQYF. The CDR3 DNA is TGTGCCAGCTCACCCCAGGGGTCTCCTTTGGGAGATACGCAGTATTTT.

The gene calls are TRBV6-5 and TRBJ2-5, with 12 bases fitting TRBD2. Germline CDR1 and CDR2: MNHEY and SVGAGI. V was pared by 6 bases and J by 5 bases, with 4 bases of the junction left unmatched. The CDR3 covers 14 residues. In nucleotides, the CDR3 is TGTGCCAGCAGGCTAGCGGGAGGGCCGGAGACCCAGTACTTC. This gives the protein CASRLAGGPETQYF.

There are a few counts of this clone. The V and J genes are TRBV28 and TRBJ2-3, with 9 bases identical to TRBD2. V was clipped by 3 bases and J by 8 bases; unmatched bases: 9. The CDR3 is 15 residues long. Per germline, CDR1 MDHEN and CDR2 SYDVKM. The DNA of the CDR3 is TGTGCCAGCAGTTTTCTGAGTAGCGGGAGTGGTACGCAGTATTTT. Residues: CASSFLSSGSGTQYF.

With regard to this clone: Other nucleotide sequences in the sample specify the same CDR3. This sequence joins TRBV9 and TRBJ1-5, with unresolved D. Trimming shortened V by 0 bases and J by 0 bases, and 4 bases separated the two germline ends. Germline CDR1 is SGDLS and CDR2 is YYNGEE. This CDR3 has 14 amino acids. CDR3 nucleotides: TGTGCCAGCAGCGTAGATGGTAGCAATCAGCCCCAGCATTTT. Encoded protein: CASSVDGSNQPQHF.